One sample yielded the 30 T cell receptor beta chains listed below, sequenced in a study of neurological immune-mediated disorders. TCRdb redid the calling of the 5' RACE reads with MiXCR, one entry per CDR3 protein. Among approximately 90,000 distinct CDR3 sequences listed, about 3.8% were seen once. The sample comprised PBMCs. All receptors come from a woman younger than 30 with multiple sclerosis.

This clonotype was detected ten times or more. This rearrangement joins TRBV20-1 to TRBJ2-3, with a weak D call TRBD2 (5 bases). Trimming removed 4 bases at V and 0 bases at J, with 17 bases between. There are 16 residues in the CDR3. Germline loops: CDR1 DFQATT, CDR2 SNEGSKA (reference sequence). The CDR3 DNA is TGCAGTGCTAACGGATCGGAGGATCCTAGCACAGATACGCAGTATTTT. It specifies CSANGSEDPSTDTQYF.

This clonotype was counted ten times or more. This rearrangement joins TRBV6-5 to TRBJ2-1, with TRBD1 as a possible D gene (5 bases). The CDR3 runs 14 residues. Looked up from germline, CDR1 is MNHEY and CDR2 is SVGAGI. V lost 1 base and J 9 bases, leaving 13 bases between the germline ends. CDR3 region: CASSYFRGSSEQFF. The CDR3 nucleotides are TGTGCCAGCAGTTACTTTAGGGGAAGCAGTGAGCAGTTCTTC.

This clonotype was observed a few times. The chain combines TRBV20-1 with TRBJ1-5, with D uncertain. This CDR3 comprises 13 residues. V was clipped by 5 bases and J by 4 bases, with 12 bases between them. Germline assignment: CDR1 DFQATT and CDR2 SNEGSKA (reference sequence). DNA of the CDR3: TGCAGTGCTCGAGGATCCGGGAATCAGCCCCAGCATTTT. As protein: CSARGSGNQPQHF.

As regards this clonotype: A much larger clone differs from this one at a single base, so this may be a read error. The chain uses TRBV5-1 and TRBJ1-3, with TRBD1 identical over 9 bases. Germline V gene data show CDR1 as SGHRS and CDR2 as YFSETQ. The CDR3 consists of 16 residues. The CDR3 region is CTSSRRTGASGNTIYF. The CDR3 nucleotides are TGCACCAGCAGCCGAAGGACAGGGGCATCTGGAAACACCATATATTTT.

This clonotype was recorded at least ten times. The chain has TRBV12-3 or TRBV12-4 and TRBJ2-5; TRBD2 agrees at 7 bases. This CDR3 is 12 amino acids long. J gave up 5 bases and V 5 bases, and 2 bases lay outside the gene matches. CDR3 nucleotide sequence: TGTGCCAGCAGTGGACTAGGCGAGACCCAGTACTTC. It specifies CASSGLGETQYF.

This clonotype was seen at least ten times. The CDR3 region has the DNA TGTGCCAGCAGTCCCCGGACAGACTACGAGCAGTACTTC. Protein product: CASSPRTDYEQYF. The chain joins TRBV6-1 to TRBJ2-7, with D perhaps matching TRBD1 (6 bases). The ends were cut back, 5 bases at V and 3 bases at J, with 11 bases in the middle. This CDR3 has 13 residues. From germline, CDR1 is MNHNS and CDR2 SASEGT.

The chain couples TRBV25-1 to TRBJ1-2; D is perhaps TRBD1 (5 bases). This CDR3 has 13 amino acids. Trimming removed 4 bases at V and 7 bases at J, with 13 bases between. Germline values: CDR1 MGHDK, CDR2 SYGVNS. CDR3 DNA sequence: TGTGCCAGCAGTGCGGGGACTAAGTTTGGCTACACCTTC. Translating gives CASSAGTKFGYTF.

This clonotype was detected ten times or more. CDR3 in DNA: TGTGCCAGCAGCTTAACGCGGGGGGCTAGTCAGCCCCAGCATTTT. Protein: CASSLTRGASQPQHF. V gene TRBV7-2 combines with J gene TRBJ1-5, with a weak D call TRBD1 (6 bases). This CDR3 spans 15 amino acids. Trimming removed 2 bases from V and 6 bases from J, with 14 bases in between. Germline assignment: CDR1 SGHTA and CDR2 FQGNSA.

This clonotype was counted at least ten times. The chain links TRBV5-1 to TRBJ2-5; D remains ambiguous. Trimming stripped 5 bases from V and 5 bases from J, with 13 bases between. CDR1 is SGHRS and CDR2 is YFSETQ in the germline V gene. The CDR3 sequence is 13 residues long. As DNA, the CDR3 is TGCGCCAGCAGGGCGTCCGCCGAGGAGACCCAGTACTTC. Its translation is CASRASAEETQYF.

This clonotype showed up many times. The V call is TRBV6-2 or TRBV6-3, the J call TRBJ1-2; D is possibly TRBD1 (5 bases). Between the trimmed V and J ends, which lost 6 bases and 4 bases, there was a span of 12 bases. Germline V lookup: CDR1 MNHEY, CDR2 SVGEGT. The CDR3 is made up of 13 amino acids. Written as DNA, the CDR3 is TGTGCCAGCAGGACGGGACGGTCCTATGGCTACACCTTC. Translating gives CASRTGRSYGYTF.

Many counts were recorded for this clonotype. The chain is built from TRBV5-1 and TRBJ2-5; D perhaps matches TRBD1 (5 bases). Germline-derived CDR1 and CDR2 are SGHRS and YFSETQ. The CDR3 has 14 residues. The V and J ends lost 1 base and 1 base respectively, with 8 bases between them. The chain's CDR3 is CASSLYRTQETQYF. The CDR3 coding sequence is TGCGCCAGCAGCTTGTACAGGACCCAAGAGACCCAGTACTTC.

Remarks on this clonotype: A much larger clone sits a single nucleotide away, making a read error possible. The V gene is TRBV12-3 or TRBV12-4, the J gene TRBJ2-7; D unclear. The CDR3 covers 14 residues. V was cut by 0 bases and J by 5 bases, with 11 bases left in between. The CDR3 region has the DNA TGTGCCAGCAGTTTAGCTTTAGTGTTCGACGAGCAGTACTTC. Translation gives CASSLALVFDEQYF.

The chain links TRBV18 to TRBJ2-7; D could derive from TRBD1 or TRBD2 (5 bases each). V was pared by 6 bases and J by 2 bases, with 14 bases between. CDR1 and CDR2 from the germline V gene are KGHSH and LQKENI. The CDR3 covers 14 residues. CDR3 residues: CASSREEGPYEQYF. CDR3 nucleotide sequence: TGTGCCAGCTCCAGGGAAGAGGGCCCCTACGAGCAGTACTTC.

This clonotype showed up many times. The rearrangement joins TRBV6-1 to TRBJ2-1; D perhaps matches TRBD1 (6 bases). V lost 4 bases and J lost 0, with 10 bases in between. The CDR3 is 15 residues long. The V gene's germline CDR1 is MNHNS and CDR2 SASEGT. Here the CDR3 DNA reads TGTGCCAGCAGTGGGGGACATAACTCCTACAATGAGCAGTTCTTC. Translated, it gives CASSGGHNSYNEQFF.

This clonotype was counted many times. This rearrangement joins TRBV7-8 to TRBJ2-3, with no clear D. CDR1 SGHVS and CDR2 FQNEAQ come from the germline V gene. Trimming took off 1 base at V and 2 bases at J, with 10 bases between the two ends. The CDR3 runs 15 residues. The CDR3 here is CASSLGVVYTDTQYF. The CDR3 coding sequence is TGTGCCAGCAGCTTAGGAGTAGTTTACACAGATACGCAGTATTTT.

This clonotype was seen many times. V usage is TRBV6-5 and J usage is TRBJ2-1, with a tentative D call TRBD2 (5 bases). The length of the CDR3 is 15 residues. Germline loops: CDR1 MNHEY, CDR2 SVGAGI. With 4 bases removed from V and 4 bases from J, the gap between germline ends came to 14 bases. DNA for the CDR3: TGTGCCAGCAGTTTCCGAGCGGAATATTACAATGAGCAGTTCTTC. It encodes CASSFRAEYYNEQFF.

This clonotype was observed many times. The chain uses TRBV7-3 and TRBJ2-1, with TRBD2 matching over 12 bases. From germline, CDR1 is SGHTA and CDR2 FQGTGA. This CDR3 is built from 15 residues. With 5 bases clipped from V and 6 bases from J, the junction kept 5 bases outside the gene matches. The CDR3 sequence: CASSPLAGGGNEQFF. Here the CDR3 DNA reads TGTGCCAGCAGCCCTCTAGCGGGAGGGGGCAATGAGCAGTTCTTC.

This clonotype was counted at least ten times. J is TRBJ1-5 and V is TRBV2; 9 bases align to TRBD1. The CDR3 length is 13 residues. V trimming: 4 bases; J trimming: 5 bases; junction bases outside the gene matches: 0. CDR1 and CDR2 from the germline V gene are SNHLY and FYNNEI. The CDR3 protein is CASSGTGDQPQHF. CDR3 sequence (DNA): TGTGCCAGCAGTGGGACAGGGGATCAGCCCCAGCATTTT.

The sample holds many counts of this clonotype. The DNA of the CDR3 is TGTGCCAGCAGTTCCCGCGCCATGAACACTGAAGCTTTCTTT. It is translated as CASSSRAMNTEAFF. The chain couples TRBV12-3 or TRBV12-4 to TRBJ1-1, with D uncertain. V was pared by 4 bases and J by 0 bases, with 9 bases between. The CDR3 covers 14 residues.

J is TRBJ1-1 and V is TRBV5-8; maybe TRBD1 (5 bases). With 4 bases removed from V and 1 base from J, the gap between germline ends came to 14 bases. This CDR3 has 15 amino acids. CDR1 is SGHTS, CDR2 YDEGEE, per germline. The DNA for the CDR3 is TGTGCCAGCAGCATAGGGTTTGGGGGGAACACTGAAGCTTTCTTT. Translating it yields CASSIGFGGNTEAFF. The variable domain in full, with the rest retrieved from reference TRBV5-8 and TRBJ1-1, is EAGVTQSPTHLIKTRGQQATLRCSPISGHTSVYWYQQALGLGLQFLLWYDEGEERNRGNFPPRFSGRQFPNYSSELNVNALELEDSALYLCASSIGFGGNTEAFFGQGTRLTVV.

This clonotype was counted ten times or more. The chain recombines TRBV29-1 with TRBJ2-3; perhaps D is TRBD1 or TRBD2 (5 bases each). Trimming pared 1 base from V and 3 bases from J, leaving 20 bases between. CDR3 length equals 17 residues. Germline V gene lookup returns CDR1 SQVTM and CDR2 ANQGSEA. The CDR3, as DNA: TGCAGCGTTGAAGCCTCCCTTGGGGGAGTGGGGACAGATACGCAGTATTTT. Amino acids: CSVEASLGGVGTDTQYF.

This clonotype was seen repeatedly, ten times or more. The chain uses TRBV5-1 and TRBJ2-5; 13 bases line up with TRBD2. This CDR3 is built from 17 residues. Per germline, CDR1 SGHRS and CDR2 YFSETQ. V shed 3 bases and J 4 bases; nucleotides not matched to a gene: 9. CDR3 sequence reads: CASSSPTSGGAGETQYF. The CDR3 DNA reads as TGCGCCAGCAGCTCCCCCACTAGCGGGGGGGCGGGAGAGACCCAGTACTTC.

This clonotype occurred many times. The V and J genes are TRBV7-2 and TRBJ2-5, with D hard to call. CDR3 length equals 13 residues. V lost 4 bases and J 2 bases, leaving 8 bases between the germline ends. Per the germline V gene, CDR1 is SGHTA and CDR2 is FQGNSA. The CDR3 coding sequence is TGTGCCAGCAGCTCTAGGTTACAAGAGACCCAGTACTTC. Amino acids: CASSSRLQETQYF.

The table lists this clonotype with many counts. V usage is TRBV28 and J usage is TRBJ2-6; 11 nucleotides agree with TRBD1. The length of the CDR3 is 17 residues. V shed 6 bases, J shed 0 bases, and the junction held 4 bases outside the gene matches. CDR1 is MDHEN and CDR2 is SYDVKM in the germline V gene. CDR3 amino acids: CASRLGTGGSGANVLTF. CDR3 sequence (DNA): TGTGCCAGCAGATTAGGGACAGGGGGCTCTGGGGCCAACGTCCTGACTTTC.

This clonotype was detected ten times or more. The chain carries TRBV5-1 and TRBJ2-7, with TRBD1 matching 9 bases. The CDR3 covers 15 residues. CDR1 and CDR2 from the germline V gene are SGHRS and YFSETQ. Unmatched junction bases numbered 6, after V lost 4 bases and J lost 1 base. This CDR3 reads CASSDRDRDSYEQYF. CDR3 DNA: TGCGCCAGCAGCGACCGGGACAGGGATTCCTACGAGCAGTACTTC.

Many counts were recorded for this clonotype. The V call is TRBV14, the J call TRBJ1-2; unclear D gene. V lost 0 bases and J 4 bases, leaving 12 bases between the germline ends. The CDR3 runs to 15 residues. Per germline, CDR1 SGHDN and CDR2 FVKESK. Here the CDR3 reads CASSQEGGRGYGYTF. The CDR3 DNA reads TGTGCCAGCAGCCAAGAGGGAGGGCGGGGCTATGGCTACACCTTC.

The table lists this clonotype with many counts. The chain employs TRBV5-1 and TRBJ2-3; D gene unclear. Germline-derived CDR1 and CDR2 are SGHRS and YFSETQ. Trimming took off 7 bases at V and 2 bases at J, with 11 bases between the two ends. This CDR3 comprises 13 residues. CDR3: CASLMGDTDTQYF. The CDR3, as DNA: TGCGCCAGCCTCATGGGTGACACAGATACGCAGTATTTT.

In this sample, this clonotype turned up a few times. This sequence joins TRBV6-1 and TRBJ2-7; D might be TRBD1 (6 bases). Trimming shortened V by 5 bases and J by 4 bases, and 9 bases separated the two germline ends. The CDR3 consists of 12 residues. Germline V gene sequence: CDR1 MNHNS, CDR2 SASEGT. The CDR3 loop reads CASSIRGYEQYF. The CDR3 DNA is TGTGCCAGCAGTATCAGGGGTTACGAGCAGTACTTC.

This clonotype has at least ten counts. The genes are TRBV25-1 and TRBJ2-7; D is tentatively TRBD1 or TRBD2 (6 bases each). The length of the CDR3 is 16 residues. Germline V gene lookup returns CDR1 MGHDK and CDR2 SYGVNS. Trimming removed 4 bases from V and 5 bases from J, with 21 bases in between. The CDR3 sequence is CASSAPSRGGGDEQYF. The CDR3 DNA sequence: TGTGCCAGCAGTGCACCATCTCGTGGGGGCGGGGACGAGCAGTACTTC.

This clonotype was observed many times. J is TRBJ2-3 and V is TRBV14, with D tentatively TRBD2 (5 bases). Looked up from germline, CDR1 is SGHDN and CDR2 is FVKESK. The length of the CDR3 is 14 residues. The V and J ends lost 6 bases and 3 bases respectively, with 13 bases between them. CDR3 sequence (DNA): TGTGCCAGCAGACCTTTGCTAGCAACAGATACGCAGTATTTT. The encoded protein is CASRPLLATDTQYF.